These 16 T cell receptor beta chains originate from one sample sequenced in a study of cytomegalovirus exposure and HLA in healthy donors. Libraries were prepared by immunoSEQ multiplex PCR; TCRdb keeps only in-frame clonotypes and omits some of them. The profile shows some 210,000 clones, around 86% of them singletons. The sample consisted of PBMCs. Receptors were obtained from a young woman in good health and CMV-seropositive.

V and J are TRBV28 and TRBJ1-2; perhaps TRBD1 as D (5 bases). Germline V lookup: CDR1 MDHEN, CDR2 SYDVKM. Trimming shortened V by 2 bases and J by 4 bases, and 14 bases separated the two germline ends. This CDR3 contains 15 residues. The CDR3 bases are TGTGCCAGCAGTTTAAGCCCCGGGGGTACCTATGGCTACACCTTC. It yields the protein CASSLSPGGTYGYTF.

The chain employs TRBV7-8 and TRBJ2-1, with D unresolved. Germline V gene lookup returns CDR1 SGHVS and CDR2 FQNEAQ. This CDR3 contains 13 residues. The germline V and J ends were trimmed by 1 base and 9 bases, with 10 bases remaining between them. The CDR3: CASSLVQAAEQFF. The CDR3 DNA is TGTGCCAGCAGCTTAGTCCAAGCCGCTGAGCAGTTCTTC.

J is TRBJ2-7 and V is TRBV5-1, with 7 positions matching TRBD2. The CDR3 sequence is 15 residues long. Germline CDR1 SGHRS, CDR2 YFSETQ. The ends lost 0 bases at V and 5 bases at J; junction bases unmatched: 8. For the CDR3, the DNA is TGCGCCAGCAGCTTGGGGGTAGCGGGCCGGAACGAGCAGTACTTC. This codes for CASSLGVAGRNEQYF.

In DNA, the CDR3 is TGTGCCAGTAGTATGGGGGCCAGGGGGATTCAGCCCCAGCATTTT. This gives the protein CASSMGARGIQPQHF. The J gene is TRBJ1-5, the V gene TRBV19, with 7 bases fitting TRBD1. The V segment lost 3 bases and the J segment 6 bases; nucleotides outside the gene matches: 8. Germline CDR1 LNHDA, CDR2 SQIVND (reference sequence). The CDR3 totals 15 residues.

In this sample, this clone turned up once. The V and J genes are TRBV10-3 and TRBJ1-2, with 7 bases lining up with TRBD1. Germline CDR1 and CDR2: ENHRY and SYGVKD. The CDR3 runs to 14 residues. V dropped 10 bases and J dropped 1; count of bases not matched to a gene: 9. The CDR3 coding sequence is TGTGCCAGCTTAGACAGGGCTAATAACTATGGCTACACCTTC. It encodes CASLDRANNYGYTF.

The chain is built from TRBV18 and TRBJ2-7, with a weak D call TRBD1 (5 bases). V lost 3 bases and J 2 bases, leaving 8 bases between the germline ends. The CDR3 has 13 residues. CDR1 and CDR2 (germline): KGHSH, LQKENI. CDR3 in DNA: TGTGCCAGCTCACCTCAAGGGGCCTACGAGCAGTACTTC. Amino acid sequence: CASSPQGAYEQYF.

The V call is TRBV2, the J call TRBJ1-5, with 9 bases fitting TRBD1. The CDR3 covers 18 residues. The J segment lost 1 base and the V segment lost 5 bases, leaving 12 bases of the junction unmatched. Per germline, CDR1 SNHLY and CDR2 FYNNEI. The CDR3 DNA follows: TGTGCCAGCAGTCAAAGAACCGGGACAGGGCTCAGCAATCAGCCCCAGCATTTT. This sequence encodes CASSQRTGTGLSNQPQHF.

The V gene is TRBV13, the J gene TRBJ2-2; TRBD2 agrees at 8 bases. The trim removed 5 bases at V and 4 bases at J, leaving 9 bases unmatched. Germline CDR1 PRHDT, CDR2 FYEKMQ (reference sequence). This CDR3 contains 16 residues. DNA of the CDR3: TGTGCCAGCAGCCCCTCGGGTAGCGGGGTCACCGGGGAGCTGTTTTTT. Encoded protein: CASSPSGSGVTGELFF.

The chain joins TRBV1 to TRBJ2-5; TRBD2, the D gene given by the table, was not confirmed from the DNA. TRBV1 is termed a pseudogene. This CDR3 has 17 amino acids. CDR3 in DNA: TGCACCAGCAGCCAGACTAGCGGGAGCGGGGGTGGGGAGACCCAGTACTTC. Protein: CTSSQTSGSGGGETQYF.

The V gene is TRBV28, the J gene TRBJ1-5; perhaps TRBD1 as D (5 bases). CDR1 is MDHEN, CDR2 SYDVKM, per germline. Trimming left V 5 bases short and J 4 bases short, with 15 bases between. This CDR3 has 15 amino acids. The CDR3 protein is CASSLPQVGNQPQHF. In DNA form, the CDR3 reads TGTGCCAGCAGTCTTCCACAGGTTGGGAATCAGCCCCAGCATTTT.

A note on this clone: The junction differs from germline at one of its ends, possibly a read error. V usage is TRBV27 and J usage is TRBJ2-5, with 8 positions matching TRBD1. This CDR3 region has 16 residues. From germline, CDR1 is MNHEY and CDR2 SMNVEV (reference sequence). The CDR3 protein is CASSSGGASGRETQYF. The CDR3 bases are TGTGCCAGTAGTTCAGGGGGCGCATCTGGTCGGGAGACCCAGTACTTC.

V and J are TRBV9 and TRBJ2-7, with D perhaps TRBD1 (5 bases). The germline V gene has CDR1 SGDLS and CDR2 YYNGEE. This CDR3 region has 14 residues. V lost 0 bases and J 7 bases, leaving 14 bases between the germline ends. The CDR3 region has the DNA TGTGCCAGCAGCGTAGGGGGCGAAACCCCTGAGCAGTACTTC. Protein: CASSVGGETPEQYF.

In this sample, this clone turned up once. The chain combines TRBV11-2 with TRBJ2-1; the D gene is possibly TRBD2 (6 bases). Germline CDR1 SGHAT, CDR2 FQNNGV. The CDR3 runs 14 residues. Trimming cost V 4 bases and J 10 bases, with 17 bases left between them. The CDR3 coding sequence is TGTGCCAGCAGCTCGACTAGTTCCCACAGGGAGCAGTTCTTC. This codes for CASSSTSSHREQFF.

This clone was detected only once. The V gene is TRBV6-1, the J gene TRBJ1-3; a possible D gene is TRBD1 (5 bases). Trimming pared 0 bases from V and 0 bases from J, leaving 12 bases between. Germline CDR1 MNHNS, CDR2 SASEGT. The CDR3 extends over 17 amino acids. The CDR3 region is CASSEASGAYSGNTIYF. DNA for the CDR3: TGTGCCAGCAGTGAAGCTTCTGGGGCCTACTCTGGAAACACCATATATTTT.

V is TRBV19 and J is TRBJ2-1, with 9 bases that match TRBD2. J was trimmed by 8 bases and V by 7 bases; bases with no gene match: 12. Germline V gene lookup returns CDR1 LNHDA and CDR2 SQIVND (reference sequence). The CDR3 is made up of 15 amino acids. CDR3 sequence reads: CASISSGMDFDEQFF. CDR3 DNA: TGTGCCAGTATTTCTAGCGGGATGGACTTTGATGAGCAGTTCTTC.

The rearrangement uses TRBV28 and TRBJ1-3; 9 bases align to TRBD1. The CDR3 length is 15 residues. V lost 7 bases to trimming and J lost 4 bases; unmatched junction nucleotides: 8. The germline V gene encodes CDR1 MDHEN and CDR2 SYDVKM. The CDR3 DNA follows: TGTGCCAGCACGGACAGGGGTGGATTCGGAAACACCATATATTTT. It specifies CASTDRGGFGNTIYF.